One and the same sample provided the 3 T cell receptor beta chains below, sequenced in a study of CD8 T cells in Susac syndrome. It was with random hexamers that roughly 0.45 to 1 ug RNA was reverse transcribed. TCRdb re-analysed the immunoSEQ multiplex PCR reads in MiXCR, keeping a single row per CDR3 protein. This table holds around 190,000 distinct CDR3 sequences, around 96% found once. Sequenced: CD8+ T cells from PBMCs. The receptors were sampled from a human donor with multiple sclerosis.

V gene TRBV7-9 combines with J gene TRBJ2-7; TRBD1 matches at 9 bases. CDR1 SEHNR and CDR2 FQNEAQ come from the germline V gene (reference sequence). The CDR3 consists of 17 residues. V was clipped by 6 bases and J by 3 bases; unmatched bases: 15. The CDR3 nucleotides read TGTGCCAGCAGTTCACTGAGGGTCGGGACAGGGAACTACGAGCAGTACTTC. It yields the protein CASSSLRVGTGNYEQYF.

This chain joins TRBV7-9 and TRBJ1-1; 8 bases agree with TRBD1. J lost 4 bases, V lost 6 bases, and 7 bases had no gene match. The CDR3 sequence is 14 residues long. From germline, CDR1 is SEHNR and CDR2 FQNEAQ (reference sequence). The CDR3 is CASSSDTGGTEAFF. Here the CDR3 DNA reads TGTGCCAGCAGTTCGGATACAGGGGGCACTGAAGCTTTCTTT.

Written as DNA, the CDR3 is TGCAGCGGAGGGGGGGGCTACACTGAAGCTTTCTTT. Translated: CSGGGGYTEAFF. V and J are TRBV29-1 and TRBJ1-1; TRBD1 is a possible D gene (6 bases). The CDR3 runs to 12 residues. The V gene's germline CDR1 is SQVTM and CDR2 ANQGSEA. Trimming pared 7 bases from V and 3 bases from J, leaving 12 bases between.